The entry below gives a single T cell receptor (beta chain) sequence along with its context. The method was immunoSEQ multiplex PCR; TCRdb's version includes in-frame clones alone and lacks a portion of them. The sample holds 180,000 or so clones, about 95% seen once. The data belong to a study of T cell responses to AZD1222 COVID-19 vaccine. The J segment lost 1 base and the V segment lost 4 bases, leaving 8 bases of the junction unmatched. The CDR3 has 16 residues. Germline-derived CDR1 and CDR2 are SGHNT and YYREEE (reference sequence). The rearrangement links TRBV5-4 to TRBJ1-3, with 7 bases fitting TRBD1. Sequencing used peripheral blood, obtained on day 0 of AZD1222 vaccination. The sequence derives from an adult in good health. The CDR3: CASSGSQTGSGNTIYF. In DNA form, the CDR3 reads TGTGCCAGCAGCGGGAGTCAGACAGGGTCTGGAAACACCATATATTTT. Full variable domain (remainder filled in from reference TRBV5-4 and TRBJ1-3): ETGVTQSPTHLIKTRGQQVTLRCSSQSGHNTVSWYQQALGQGPQFIFQYYREEENGRGNFPPRFSGLQFPNYSSELNVNALELDDSALYLCASSGSQTGSGNTIYFGEGSWLTVV.